The 10 T cell receptor beta chains below come from one sample, sequenced in a study of T-cell reconstitution after alpha-beta-depleted transplantation in children. TCRbeta library construction was performed incorporating unique molecular identifiers. TCRdb passed the PCR reads through MiXCR, listing each CDR3 protein once. The profile shows 84,000 or so distinct CDR3 sequences, roughly a sixth of them singletons. Source: PBMCs, mostly from graft donor cells, taken 180 days after TCRalphabeta/CD19-depleted stem cell transplant. The receptors were gathered from a male patient aged 2-9 years who had a stem cell transplant for acute lymphoblastic leukemia, so the T cells may come from the graft donor.

The rearrangement joins TRBV10-1 to TRBJ2-3; tentatively, D is TRBD1 (6 bases). The germline V and J ends were trimmed by 4 bases and 2 bases, with 7 bases remaining between them. Per the germline V gene, CDR1 is WNHNN and CDR2 is SYGVQD (reference sequence). This CDR3 is built from 13 residues. This chain's CDR3 is CASSGDNTDTQYF. The CDR3 region has the DNA TGCGCCAGCAGTGGGGACAACACAGATACGCAGTATTTT.

The V call is TRBV6-2 or TRBV6-3, the J call TRBJ2-6, with TRBD1 matching over 8 bases. The CDR3 is 16 residues long. Looked up from germline, CDR1 is MNHEY and CDR2 is SVGEGT. The junction had 6 bases not matched to a gene; V was cut back by 8 bases and J by 0 bases. CDR3 loop: CASLRGLLSGANVLTF. The CDR3 DNA reads TGTGCCAGCCTCAGGGGGCTCCTCTCTGGGGCCAACGTCCTGACTTTC.

Note on this clonotype: A read error may produce the germline difference seen at one junction end. V and J are TRBV12-3 or TRBV12-4 and TRBJ1-2, with a tentative D call TRBD1 (5 bases). This CDR3 has 13 amino acids. CDR3 DNA: TGTGTCAGCAGTTTAGGCCAGTTGCGGGGCTACGCCTTC. It yields the protein CVSSLGQLRGYAF.

In this sample, this clonotype turned up many times. The V and J genes are TRBV5-1 and TRBJ2-3; D may be TRBD2 (6 bases). V shed 6 bases and J shed 3 bases, with 14 bases lying between them. Germline CDR1 reads SGHRS; CDR2 reads YFSETQ. The CDR3 runs to 14 residues. The CDR3 DNA reads TGCGCCAGCATACGCGGGGAATCTACAGATACGCAGTATTTT. Its translation: CASIRGESTDTQYF.

The gene calls are TRBV24-1 and TRBJ1-2, with D hard to call. CDR1 is KGHDR and CDR2 is SFDVKD in the germline V gene. The CDR3 is made up of 12 amino acids. Trimming stripped 3 bases from V and 8 bases from J, with 9 bases between. CDR3 amino acids: CATSDGMDGYTF. The CDR3, as DNA: TGTGCCACCAGTGATGGCATGGACGGCTACACCTTC.

J is TRBJ2-7 and V is TRBV9; perhaps D is TRBD1 or TRBD2 (6 bases each). Germline lookup yields CDR1 SGDLS and CDR2 YYNGEE. V was pared by 3 bases and J by 1 base, with 17 bases between. There are 16 residues in the CDR3. The CDR3 bases are TGTGCCAGCAGCGAACGCCTGGGGGGCCTTTCCTACGAGCAGTACTTC. Its translation: CASSERLGGLSYEQYF.

The J gene is TRBJ2-2, the V gene TRBV5-1; D ambiguous. The germline V gene encodes CDR1 SGHRS and CDR2 YFSETQ. The CDR3 consists of 13 residues. Deletions cut 4 bases from V and 3 bases from J, with 7 bases between. The CDR3 reads CASSISDTGELFF. The CDR3 DNA follows: TGCGCCAGCAGCATCAGTGACACCGGGGAGCTGTTTTTT.

This clonotype came up a few times. The gene calls are TRBV10-3 and TRBJ2-7, with 7 positions matching TRBD1. This CDR3 has 15 amino acids. The trim removed 4 bases at V and 5 bases at J, leaving 11 bases unmatched. Looked up from germline, CDR1 is ENHRY and CDR2 is SYGVKD. The CDR3 region is CAISAPGQRSHEQYF. In DNA, the CDR3 is TGTGCCATCAGTGCTCCGGGACAGAGGTCCCACGAGCAGTACTTC.

This clonotype was seen more than once but under ten times. One end of the junction fails to match germline, which may point to a read error. The chain recombines TRBV7-9 with TRBJ2-7; possible D gene TRBD2, 5 bases. Germline CDR1 SEHNR, CDR2 FQNEAQ (reference sequence). The CDR3 is 12 residues long. The chain's CDR3 is CASSLAPGEQYF. The CDR3 nucleotides read TGTGCCAGCAGCCTAGCACCCGGCGAGCAGTACTTC.

This clonotype turned up a few times. CDR3 DNA: TGTGCCAGCTCACCAGAGGCGGGAGGTCGAATGGCCCAGTACTTC. This sequence encodes CASSPEAGGRMAQYF. J is TRBJ2-5 and V is TRBV18; 8 bases fit TRBD2. CDR3 size: 15 residues. J lost 9 bases, V lost 2 bases, and 11 bases had no gene match. The germline CDR1 and CDR2 sequences are KGHSH and LQKENI.